This T cell receptor (beta chain) came from a study of blood T cell repertoires in COVID-19. Original analysis: Estimation of nucleated cell counts was performed using reference gene primer amplification. Produced via immunoSEQ multiplex PCR; TCRdb's table is partial and in-frame only. Clone size and V and J calls were adopted from that table, with D and trimming inferred from the DNA. Among about 140,000 clones listed, roughly 80% were seen once. The CDR3 has 15 residues. V lost 3 bases and J lost 1, with 12 bases in between. Per the germline V gene, CDR1 is LNHDA and CDR2 is SQIVND (reference sequence).

The chain links TRBV19 to TRBJ1-1; D is unclear. The sequencing sample was made of peripheral blood. The TCR sequence derives from a woman aged 80 or older in a cohort sampled during active or convalescent COVID-19. The chain's CDR3 is CASSMSHRGNTEAFF. The CDR3 nucleotides are TGTGCCAGTAGTATGTCCCACCGAGGGAACACTGAAGCTTTCTTT.